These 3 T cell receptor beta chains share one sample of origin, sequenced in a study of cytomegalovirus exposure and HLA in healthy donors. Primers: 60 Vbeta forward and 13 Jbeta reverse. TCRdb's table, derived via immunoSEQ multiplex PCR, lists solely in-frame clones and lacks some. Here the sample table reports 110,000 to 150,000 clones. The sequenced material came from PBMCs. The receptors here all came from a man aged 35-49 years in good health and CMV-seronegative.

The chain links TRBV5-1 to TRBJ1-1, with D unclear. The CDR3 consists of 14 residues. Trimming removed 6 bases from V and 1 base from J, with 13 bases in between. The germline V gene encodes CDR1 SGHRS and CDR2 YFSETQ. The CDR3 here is CASTPATANTEAFF. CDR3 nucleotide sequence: TGCGCCAGCACCCCCGCTACTGCGAACACTGAAGCTTTCTTT.

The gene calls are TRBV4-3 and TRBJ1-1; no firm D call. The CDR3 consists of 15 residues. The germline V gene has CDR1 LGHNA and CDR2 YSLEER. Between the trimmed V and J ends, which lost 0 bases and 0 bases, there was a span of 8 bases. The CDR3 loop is CASSQELRMNTEAFF. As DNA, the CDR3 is TGCGCCAGCAGCCAAGAATTGAGGATGAACACTGAAGCTTTCTTT.

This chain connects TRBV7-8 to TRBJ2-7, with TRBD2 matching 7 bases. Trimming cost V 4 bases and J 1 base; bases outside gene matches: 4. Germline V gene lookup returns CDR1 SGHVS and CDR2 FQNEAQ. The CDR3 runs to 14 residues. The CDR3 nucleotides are TGTGCCAGCAGCTCTAGGGAGGGATCCTACGAGCAGTACTTC. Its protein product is CASSSREGSYEQYF.